These 6 T cell receptor beta chains were all obtained from the same sample, sequenced in a study of cytomegalovirus exposure and HLA in healthy donors. With 60 Vbeta and 13 Jbeta primers, the PCR was carried out. The assay was immunoSEQ multiplex PCR, and TCRdb's table has in-frame clones only and misses some. This sample carries 150,000 to 200,000 clones, around 82% of them seen once, and the ten largest clones take around 2%. The sequencing sample was made of PBMCs. These receptors came from a young man in good health and CMV-seronegative.

CDR3 in DNA: TGTGCCAGCACCCGCCGGGAGATCCACGAGCAGTACTTC. It codes for CASTRREIHEQYF. This rearrangement joins TRBV6-6 to TRBJ2-7; perhaps TRBD2 as D (6 bases). CDR1 is MNHNY, CDR2 SVGAGI, per germline (reference sequence). V shed 7 bases and J shed 5 bases, with 15 bases lying between them. The CDR3 loop spans 13 amino acids.

The chain joins TRBV7-2 to TRBJ1-1, with a tentative D call TRBD1 (6 bases). Looked up from germline, CDR1 is SGHTA and CDR2 is FQGNSA. CDR3 size: 15 residues. V lost 1 base, J lost 1 base, and 10 bases lay in between. CDR3 sequence reads: CASSLVAGENTEAFF. The CDR3, as DNA: TGTGCCAGCAGCTTAGTTGCAGGGGAGAACACTGAAGCTTTCTTT.

The chain links TRBV18 to TRBJ2-2, with no clear D. V lost 4 bases to trimming and J lost 5 bases, with 11 bases between them. The CDR3 is 14 residues long. The germline V gene has CDR1 KGHSH and CDR2 LQKENI. The CDR3 protein is CASSQFGETGELFF. CDR3 in DNA: TGTGCCAGCTCACAGTTCGGTGAGACCGGGGAGCTGTTTTTT.

This clone has a single count. The chain carries TRBV5-1 and TRBJ2-1; maybe TRBD2 (6 bases). This CDR3 has 13 amino acids. The germline gives CDR1 SGHRS, CDR2 YFSETQ. Trimming left V 5 bases short and J 7 bases short, with 13 bases between. The CDR3 nucleotides read TGCGCCAGCAGGGAGGCCGGGGGTAATGAGCAGTTCTTC. Protein product: CASREAGGNEQFF.

This clone has a single count. V and J are TRBV6-6 and TRBJ2-1; 9 positions agree with TRBD1. Germline V gives CDR1 MNHNY, CDR2 SVGAGI (reference sequence). V shed 0 bases, J shed 4 bases, and the junction held 1 base outside the gene matches. This CDR3 is 15 amino acids long. The CDR3 DNA reads TGTGCCAGCAGTTACTCCGGGACAGGGTACAATGAGCAGTTCTTC. It specifies CASSYSGTGYNEQFF.

The chain links TRBV7-8 to TRBJ1-3, with D tentatively TRBD1 (5 bases). The CDR3 spans 15 residues. Germline CDR1 and CDR2: SGHVS and FQNEAQ. With 1 base removed from V and 0 bases from J, the gap between germline ends came to 7 bases. The CDR3 sequence is CASSLEGDSGNTIYF. The CDR3 nucleotides read TGTGCCAGCAGCTTAGAAGGGGACTCTGGAAACACCATATATTTT.